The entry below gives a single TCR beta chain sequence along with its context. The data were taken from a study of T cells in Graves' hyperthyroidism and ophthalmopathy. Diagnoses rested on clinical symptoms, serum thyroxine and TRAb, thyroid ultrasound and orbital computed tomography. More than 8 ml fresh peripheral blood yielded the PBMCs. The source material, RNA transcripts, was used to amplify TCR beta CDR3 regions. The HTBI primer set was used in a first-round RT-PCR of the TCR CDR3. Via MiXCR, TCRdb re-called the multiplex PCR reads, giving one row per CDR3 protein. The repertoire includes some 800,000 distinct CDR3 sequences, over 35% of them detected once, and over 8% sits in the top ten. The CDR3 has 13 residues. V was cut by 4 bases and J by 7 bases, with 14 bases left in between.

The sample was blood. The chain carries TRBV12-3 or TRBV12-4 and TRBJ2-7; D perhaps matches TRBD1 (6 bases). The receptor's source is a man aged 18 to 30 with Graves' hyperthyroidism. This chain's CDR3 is CASSWNRVGEQYF. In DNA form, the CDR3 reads TGTGCCAGCAGTTGGAACAGGGTGGGGGAGCAGTACTTC.